Included here is one TCR beta chain sequence, with context. Its specificity is not known. This sample stems from a study of T cell clonotyping in hematopoietic cell transplantation. Broader study findings: Broader posttransplant TCR repertoire diversity was predicted by graft donor and pretransplant recipient Inverse Simpson Index values. At the given depth, recipient repertoires were over 95% de novo clonotypes. Recipient TCR diversity dropped after transplant; expanded clonotypes rose from day 30 to 180.

Time point denoted: recipient sample about 28 days before transplant, after cytoreduction. The method was immunoSEQ multiplex PCR; TCRdb's version includes in-frame clones alone and lacks a portion of them. In the table there are 25,000 to 35,000 clones, around 70% of which are singletons. The CDR3 has 12 amino acids. Germline CDR1 MNHNY, CDR2 SVGAGI (reference sequence). V was trimmed by 4 bases and J by 7 bases, leaving 8 bases between them. This specimen was peripheral blood mononuclear cells, taken before stem cell transplant. The receptor was isolated from a man between 45 and 60 years old with myelodysplastic syndrome. Some clones in this sample may be carry-over from other donors' samples. The genes are TRBV6-6 and TRBJ2-1, with D tentatively TRBD2 (6 bases). CDR3 nucleotide sequence: TGTGCCAGCAGTTTCCGGGGGAATGAGCAGTTCTTC. This codes for CASSFRGNEQFF.